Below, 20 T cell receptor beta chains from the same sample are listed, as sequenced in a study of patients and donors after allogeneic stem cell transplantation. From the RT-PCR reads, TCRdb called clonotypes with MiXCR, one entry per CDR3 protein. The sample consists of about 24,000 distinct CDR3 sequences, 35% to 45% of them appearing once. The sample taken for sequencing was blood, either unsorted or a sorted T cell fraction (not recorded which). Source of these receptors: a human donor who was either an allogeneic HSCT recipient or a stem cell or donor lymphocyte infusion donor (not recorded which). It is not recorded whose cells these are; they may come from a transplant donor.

CDR3 bases: TGTGCCATCAGAGGACAGGGGAGGGGAAACACCATATATTTT. Amino acids: CAIRGQGRGNTIYF. The rearrangement links TRBV10-3 to TRBJ1-3; the match to TRBD1 covers 9 bases. V trimming: 6 bases; J trimming: 4 bases; junction bases outside the gene matches: 4. There are 14 residues in the CDR3. Germline-derived CDR1 and CDR2 are ENHRY and SYGVKD.

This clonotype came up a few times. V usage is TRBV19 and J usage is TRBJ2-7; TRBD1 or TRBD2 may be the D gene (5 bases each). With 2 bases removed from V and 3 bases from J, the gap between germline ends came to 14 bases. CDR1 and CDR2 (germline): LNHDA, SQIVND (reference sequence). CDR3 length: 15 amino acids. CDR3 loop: CASSITLAGSYEQYF. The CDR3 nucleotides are TGTGCCAGTAGTATAACATTGGCAGGGAGCTACGAGCAGTACTTC.

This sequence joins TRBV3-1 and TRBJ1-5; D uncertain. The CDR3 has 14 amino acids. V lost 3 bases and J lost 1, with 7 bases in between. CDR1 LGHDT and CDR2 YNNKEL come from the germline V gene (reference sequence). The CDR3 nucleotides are TGTGCCAGCAGCCAGGGTTGGAGCAATCAGCCCCAGCATTTT. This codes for CASSQGWSNQPQHF. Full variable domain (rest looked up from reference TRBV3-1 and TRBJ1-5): DTAVSQTPKYLVTQMGNDKSIKCEQNLGHDTMYWYKQDSKKFLKIMFSYNNKELIINETVPNRFSPKSPDKAHLNLHINSLELGDSAVYFCASSQGWSNQPQHFGDGTRLSIL.

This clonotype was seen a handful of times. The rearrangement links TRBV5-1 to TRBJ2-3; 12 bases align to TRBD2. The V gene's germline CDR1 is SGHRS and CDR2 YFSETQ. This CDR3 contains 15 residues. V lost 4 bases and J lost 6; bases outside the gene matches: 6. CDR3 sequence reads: CASSLPGTSGDTQYF. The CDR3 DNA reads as TGCGCCAGCAGCCTGCCCGGGACTAGCGGGGATACGCAGTATTTT.

In nucleotides, the CDR3 is TGTGCCAGCAGCCAAGATGTAGGGACCAAGGGTTCCTCTGGAAACACCATATATTTT. Its translation is CASSQDVGTKGSSGNTIYF. The chain links TRBV3-1 to TRBJ1-3; D may be TRBD1 (5 bases). V lost 0 bases and J 0 bases, leaving 18 bases between the germline ends. The germline gives CDR1 LGHDT, CDR2 YNNKEL (reference sequence). The CDR3 length is 19 residues.

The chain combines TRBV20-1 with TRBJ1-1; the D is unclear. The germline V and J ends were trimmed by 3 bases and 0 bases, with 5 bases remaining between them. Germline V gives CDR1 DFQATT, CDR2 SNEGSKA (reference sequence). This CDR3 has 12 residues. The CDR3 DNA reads TGCAGTGCTAGGTTCTTGAACACTGAAGCTTTCTTT. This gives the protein CSARFLNTEAFF.

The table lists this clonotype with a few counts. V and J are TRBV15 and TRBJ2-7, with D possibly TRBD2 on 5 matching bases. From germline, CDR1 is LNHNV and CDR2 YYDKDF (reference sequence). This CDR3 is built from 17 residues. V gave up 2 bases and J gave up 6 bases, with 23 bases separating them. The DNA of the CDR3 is TGTGCCACCAGCAGATCCTACCCAGTAGCGTGGGTGCTCGAGCAGTACTTC. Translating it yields CATSRSYPVAWVLEQYF.

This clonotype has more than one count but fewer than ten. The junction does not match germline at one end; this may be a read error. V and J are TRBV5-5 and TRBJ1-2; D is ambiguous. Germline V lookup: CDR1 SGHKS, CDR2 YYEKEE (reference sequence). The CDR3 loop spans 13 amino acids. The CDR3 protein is CASSLPRMANVHF. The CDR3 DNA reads TGTGCCAGCAGCTTGCCCAGGATGGCCAACGTTCACTTC. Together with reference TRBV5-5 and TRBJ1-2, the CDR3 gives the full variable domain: DAGVTQSPTHLIKTRGQQVTLRCSPISGHKSVSWYQQVLGQGPQFIFQYYEKEERGRGNFPDRFSARQFPNYSSELNVNALLLGDSALYLCASSLPRMANVHFGSGTRLTVV.

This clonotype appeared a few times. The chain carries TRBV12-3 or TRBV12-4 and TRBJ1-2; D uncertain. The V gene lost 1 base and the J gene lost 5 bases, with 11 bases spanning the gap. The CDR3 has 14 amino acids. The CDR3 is CASSLGPMGYGYTF. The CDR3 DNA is TGTGCCAGCAGTTTAGGCCCGATGGGATATGGCTACACCTTC.

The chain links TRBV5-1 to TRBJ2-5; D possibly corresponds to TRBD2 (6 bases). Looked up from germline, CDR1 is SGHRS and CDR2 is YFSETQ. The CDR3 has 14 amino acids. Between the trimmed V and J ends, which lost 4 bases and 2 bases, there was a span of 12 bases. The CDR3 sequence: CASSITGVQETQYF. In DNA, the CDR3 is TGCGCCAGCAGCATAACGGGAGTTCAAGAGACCCAGTACTTC.

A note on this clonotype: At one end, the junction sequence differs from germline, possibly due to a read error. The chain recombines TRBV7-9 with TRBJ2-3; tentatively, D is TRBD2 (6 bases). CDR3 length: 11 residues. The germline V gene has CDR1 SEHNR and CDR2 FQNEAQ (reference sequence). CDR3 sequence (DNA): TGTGCCAGCAGCCCACTAGCTATGGGGCCTTTT. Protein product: CASSPLAMGPF.

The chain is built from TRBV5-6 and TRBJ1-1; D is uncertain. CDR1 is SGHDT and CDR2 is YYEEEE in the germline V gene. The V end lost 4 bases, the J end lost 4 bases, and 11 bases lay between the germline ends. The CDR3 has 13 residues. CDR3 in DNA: TGTGCCAGCAGCCCAGGAGGCGGCACTGAAGCTTTCTTT. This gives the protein CASSPGGGTEAFF.

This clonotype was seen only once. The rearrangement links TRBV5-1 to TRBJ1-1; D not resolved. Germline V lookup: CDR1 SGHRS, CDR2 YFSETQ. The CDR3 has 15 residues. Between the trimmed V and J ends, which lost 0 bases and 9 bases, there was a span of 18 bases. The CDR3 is CASSLAVRALRKAFF. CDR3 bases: TGCGCCAGCAGCTTGGCGGTTCGGGCCCTCCGAAAAGCTTTCTTT.

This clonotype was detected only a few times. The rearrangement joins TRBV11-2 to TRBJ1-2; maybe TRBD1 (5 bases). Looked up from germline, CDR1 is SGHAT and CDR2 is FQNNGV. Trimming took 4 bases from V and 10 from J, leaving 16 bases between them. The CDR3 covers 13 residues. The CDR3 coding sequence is TGTGCCAGCAGCTACGGACCAACAGGCTTCTACACCTTC. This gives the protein CASSYGPTGFYTF.

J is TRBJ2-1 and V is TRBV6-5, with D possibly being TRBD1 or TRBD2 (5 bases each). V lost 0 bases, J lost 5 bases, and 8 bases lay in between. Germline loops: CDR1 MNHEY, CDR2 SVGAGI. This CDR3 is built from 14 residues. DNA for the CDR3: TGTGCCAGCAGTTACTCCGGGACGAACAATGAGCAGTTCTTC. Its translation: CASSYSGTNNEQFF.

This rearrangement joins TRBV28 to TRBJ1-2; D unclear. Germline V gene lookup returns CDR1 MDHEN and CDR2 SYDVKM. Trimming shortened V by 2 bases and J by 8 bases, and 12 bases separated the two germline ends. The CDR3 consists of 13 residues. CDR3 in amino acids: CASSLSTKSGYTF. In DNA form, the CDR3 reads TGTGCCAGCAGTTTAAGTACCAAGAGCGGCTACACCTTC.

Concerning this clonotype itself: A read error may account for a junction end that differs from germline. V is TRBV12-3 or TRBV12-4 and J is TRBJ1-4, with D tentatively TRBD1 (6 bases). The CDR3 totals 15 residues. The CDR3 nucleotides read TGTGCCGGCAGTCCCACAGGGTCAACTAATGAAAAACTGTTTTTT. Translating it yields CAGSPTGSTNEKLFF.

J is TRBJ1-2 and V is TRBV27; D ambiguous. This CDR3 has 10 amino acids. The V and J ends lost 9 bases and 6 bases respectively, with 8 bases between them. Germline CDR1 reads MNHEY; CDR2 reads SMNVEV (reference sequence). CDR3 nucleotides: TGTGCCAGTCCGGACGATGGCTACACCTTC. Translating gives CASPDDGYTF.

The DNA of the CDR3 is TGTGCCAGCAGCCCCGGGACAGACCACTTCTACGAGCAGTACTTC. Its protein is CASSPGTDHFYEQYF. The chain couples TRBV6-5 to TRBJ2-7; TRBD1 aligns across 7 bases. This CDR3 has 15 residues. Germline loops: CDR1 MNHEY, CDR2 SVGAGI. Germline trimming cut 6 bases from V and 3 bases from J; bases unmatched to any gene: 11.

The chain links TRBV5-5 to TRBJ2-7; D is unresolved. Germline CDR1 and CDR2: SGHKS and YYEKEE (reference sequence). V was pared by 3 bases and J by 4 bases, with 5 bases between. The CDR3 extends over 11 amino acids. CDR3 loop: CASSWAYEQYF. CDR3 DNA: TGTGCCAGCAGCTGGGCGTACGAGCAGTACTTC.